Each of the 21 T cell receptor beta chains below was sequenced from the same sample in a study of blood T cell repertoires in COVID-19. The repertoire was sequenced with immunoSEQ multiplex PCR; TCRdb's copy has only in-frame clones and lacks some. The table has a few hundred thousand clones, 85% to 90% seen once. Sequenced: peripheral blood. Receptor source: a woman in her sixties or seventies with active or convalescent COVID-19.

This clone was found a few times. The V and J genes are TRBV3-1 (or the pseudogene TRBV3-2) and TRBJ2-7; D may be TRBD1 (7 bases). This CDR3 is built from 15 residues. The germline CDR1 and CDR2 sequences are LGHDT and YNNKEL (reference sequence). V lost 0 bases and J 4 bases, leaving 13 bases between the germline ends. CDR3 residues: CASSQDFQGGYEQYF. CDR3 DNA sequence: TGTGCCAGCAGCCAAGATTTCCAGGGGGGATACGAGCAGTACTTC.

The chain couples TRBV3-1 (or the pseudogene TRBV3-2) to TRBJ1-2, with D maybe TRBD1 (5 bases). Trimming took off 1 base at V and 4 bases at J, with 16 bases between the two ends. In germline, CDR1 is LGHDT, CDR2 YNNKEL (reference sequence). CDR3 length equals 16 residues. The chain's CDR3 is CASSQVPGRGGYGYTF. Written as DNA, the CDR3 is TGTGCCAGCAGCCAAGTCCCGGGGCGGGGAGGCTATGGCTACACCTTC.

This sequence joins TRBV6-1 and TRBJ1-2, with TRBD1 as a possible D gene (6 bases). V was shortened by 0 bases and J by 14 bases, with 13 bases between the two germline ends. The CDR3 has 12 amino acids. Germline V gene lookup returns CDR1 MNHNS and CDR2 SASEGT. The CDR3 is CASSEAQGTPTF. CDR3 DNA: TGTGCCAGCAGTGAAGCGCAAGGGACACCTACCTTC.

CDR3 in amino acids: CASSDSLIYEQYF. The CDR3 DNA sequence: TGTGCCAGCAGTGACTCCCTAATCTACGAGCAGTACTTC. The chain links TRBV6-4 to TRBJ2-7; D call uncertain. The CDR3 runs 13 residues. The V and J ends lost 0 bases and 3 bases respectively, with 6 bases between them. In germline, CDR1 is MRHNA, CDR2 SNTAGT.

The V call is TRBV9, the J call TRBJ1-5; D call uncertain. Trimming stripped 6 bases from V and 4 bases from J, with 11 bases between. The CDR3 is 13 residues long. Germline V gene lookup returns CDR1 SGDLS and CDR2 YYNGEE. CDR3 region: CASTRGLNQPQHF. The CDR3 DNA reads TGTGCCAGCACCCGGGGTCTAAATCAGCCCCAGCATTTT.

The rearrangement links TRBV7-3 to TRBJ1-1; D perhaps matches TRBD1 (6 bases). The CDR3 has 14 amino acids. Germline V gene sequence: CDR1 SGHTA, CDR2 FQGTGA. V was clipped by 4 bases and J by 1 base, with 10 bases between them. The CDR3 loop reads CASSSGQKNTEAFF. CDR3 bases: TGTGCCAGCAGCTCCGGACAGAAGAACACTGAAGCTTTCTTT.

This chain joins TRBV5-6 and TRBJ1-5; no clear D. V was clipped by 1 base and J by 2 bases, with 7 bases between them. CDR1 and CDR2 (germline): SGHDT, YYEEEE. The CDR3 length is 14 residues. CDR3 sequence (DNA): TGTGCCAGCAGCTTGATGGCGGGCAATCAGCCCCAGCATTTT. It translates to CASSLMAGNQPQHF.

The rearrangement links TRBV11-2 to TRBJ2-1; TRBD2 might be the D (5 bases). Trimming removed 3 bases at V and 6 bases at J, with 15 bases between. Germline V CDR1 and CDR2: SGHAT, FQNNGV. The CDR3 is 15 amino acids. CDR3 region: CASSFSGSARNEQFF. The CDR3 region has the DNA TGTGCCAGCAGCTTCTCGGGGTCCGCCCGCAATGAGCAGTTCTTC.

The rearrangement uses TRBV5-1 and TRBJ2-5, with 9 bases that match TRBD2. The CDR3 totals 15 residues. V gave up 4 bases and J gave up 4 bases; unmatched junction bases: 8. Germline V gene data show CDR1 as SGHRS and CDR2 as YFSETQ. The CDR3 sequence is CASSAASGVGETQYF. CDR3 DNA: TGCGCCAGCAGCGCTGCTAGCGGGGTTGGAGAGACCCAGTACTTC.

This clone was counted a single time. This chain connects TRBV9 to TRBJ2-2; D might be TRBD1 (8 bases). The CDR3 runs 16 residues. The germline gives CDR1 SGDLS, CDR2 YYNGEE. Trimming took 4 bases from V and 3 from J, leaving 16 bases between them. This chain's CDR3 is CASSPRQGRDTGELFF. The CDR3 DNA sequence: TGTGCCAGCAGCCCCAGACAGGGGAGGGACACCGGGGAGCTGTTTTTT. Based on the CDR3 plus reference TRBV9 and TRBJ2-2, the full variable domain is DSGVTQTPKHLITATGQRVTLRCSPRSGDLSVYWYQQSLDQGLQFLIQYYNGEERAKGNILERFSAQQFPDLHSELNLSSLELGDSALYFCASSPRQGRDTGELFFGEGSRLTVL.

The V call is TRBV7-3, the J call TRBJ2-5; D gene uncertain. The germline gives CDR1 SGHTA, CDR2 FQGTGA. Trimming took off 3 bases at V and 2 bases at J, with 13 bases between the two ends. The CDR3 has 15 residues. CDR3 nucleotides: TGTGCCAGCAGCTTGGTTCCTACCCCACAAGAGACCCAGTACTTC. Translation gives CASSLVPTPQETQYF.

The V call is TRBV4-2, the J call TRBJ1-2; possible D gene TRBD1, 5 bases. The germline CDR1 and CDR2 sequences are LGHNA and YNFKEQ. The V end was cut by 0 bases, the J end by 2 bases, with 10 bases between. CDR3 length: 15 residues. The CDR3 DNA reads TGTGCCAGCAGCCAAGAGGCGTCAGGGAACTATGGCTACACCTTC. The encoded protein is CASSQEASGNYGYTF.

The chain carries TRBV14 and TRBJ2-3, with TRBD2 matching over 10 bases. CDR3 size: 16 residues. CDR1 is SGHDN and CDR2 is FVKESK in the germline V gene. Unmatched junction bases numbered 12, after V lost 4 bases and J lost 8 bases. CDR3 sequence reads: CASSLYLRSGGATQYF. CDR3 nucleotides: TGTGCCAGCAGCCTCTACCTCAGGAGCGGGGGGGCTACGCAGTATTTT.

CDR3 loop: CASSSGVKSNEQFF. The CDR3 nucleotides are TGTGCCAGCAGTTCGGGGGTGAAGTCCAATGAGCAGTTCTTC. The genes are TRBV6-5 and TRBJ2-1, with D perhaps TRBD2 (6 bases). This CDR3 region has 14 residues. Germline-derived CDR1 and CDR2 are MNHEY and SVGAGI. V lost 4 bases and J 6 bases, leaving 13 bases between the germline ends.

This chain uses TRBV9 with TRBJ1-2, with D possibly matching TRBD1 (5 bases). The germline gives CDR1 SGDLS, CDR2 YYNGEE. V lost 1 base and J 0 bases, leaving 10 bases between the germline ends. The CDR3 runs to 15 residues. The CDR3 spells CASSVRQSANYGYTF. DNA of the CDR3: TGTGCCAGCAGCGTAAGACAGTCTGCTAACTATGGCTACACCTTC.

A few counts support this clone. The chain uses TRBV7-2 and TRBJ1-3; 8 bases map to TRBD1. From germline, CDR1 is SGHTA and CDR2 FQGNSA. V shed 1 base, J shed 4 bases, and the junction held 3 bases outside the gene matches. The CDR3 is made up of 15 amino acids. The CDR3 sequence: CASSLGTGTGNTIYF. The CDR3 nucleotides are TGTGCCAGCAGCTTAGGGACAGGGACGGGAAACACCATATATTTT.

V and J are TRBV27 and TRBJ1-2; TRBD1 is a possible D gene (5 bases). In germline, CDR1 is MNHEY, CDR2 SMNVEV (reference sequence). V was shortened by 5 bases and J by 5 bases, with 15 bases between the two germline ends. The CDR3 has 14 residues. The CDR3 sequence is CASSQGPIGYGYTF. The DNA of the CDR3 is TGTGCCAGCAGTCAGGGCCCCATAGGTTATGGCTACACCTTC.

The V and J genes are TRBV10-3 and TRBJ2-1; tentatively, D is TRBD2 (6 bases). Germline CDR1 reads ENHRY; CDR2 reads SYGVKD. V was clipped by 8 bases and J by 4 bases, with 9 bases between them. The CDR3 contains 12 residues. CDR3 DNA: TGTGCCATCGGGGAGGATTACAATGAGCAGTTCTTC. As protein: CAIGEDYNEQFF.

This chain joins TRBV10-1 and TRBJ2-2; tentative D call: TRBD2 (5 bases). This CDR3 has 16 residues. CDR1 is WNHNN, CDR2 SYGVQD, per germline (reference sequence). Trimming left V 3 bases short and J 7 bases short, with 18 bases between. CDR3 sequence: CASSDFRGKEDGELFF. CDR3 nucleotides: TGCGCCAGCAGTGATTTCAGAGGGAAAGAAGACGGGGAGCTGTTTTTT.

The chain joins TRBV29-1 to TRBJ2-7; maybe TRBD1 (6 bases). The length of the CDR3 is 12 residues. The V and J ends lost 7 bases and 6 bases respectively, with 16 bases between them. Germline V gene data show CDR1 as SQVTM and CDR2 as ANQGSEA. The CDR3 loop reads CSALLLGAEQYF. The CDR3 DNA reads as TGCAGCGCACTCTTGCTGGGGGCCGAGCAGTACTTC.

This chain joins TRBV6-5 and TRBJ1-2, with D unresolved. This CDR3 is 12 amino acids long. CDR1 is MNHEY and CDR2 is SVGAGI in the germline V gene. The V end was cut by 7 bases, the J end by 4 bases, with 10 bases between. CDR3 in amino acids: CASTRGIYGYTF. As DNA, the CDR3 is TGTGCCAGCACTCGGGGAATCTATGGCTACACCTTC.